The clone carrying this TCR beta chain was seen only once. This entry belongs to a study of blood T cell repertoires in COVID-19. For the study at large: Samples came from the United States, Italy and Spain, spanning acute and convalescent COVID-19. T cells, B-cell-depleted T cells, or PBMCs supplied cDNA or gDNA.

Original analysis: For nucleated cells, counts were estimated from reference gene primer amplification. The method was immunoSEQ multiplex PCR; TCRdb's version includes in-frame clones alone and lacks a portion of them. Clonal size and the V and J genes are those of that table, whereas D and trimming came from the DNA. The sample lists approximately 270,000 clones; approximately 86% were seen once. This CDR3 region has 15 residues. Germline CDR1 is LGHDT and CDR2 is YNNKEL (reference sequence). Trimming at V came to 1 base and at J to 4 bases, leaving 2 bases not matched to a gene. Material: peripheral blood. The gene calls are TRBV3-1 (or the pseudogene TRBV3-2) and TRBJ2-5; TRBD2 matches at 11 bases. This TCR was recovered from a man aged 40-49 years with active or convalescent COVID-19. This chain's CDR3 is CASSQGGLAGETQYF. In DNA form, the CDR3 reads TGTGCCAGCAGCCAAGGCGGACTAGCGGGAGAGACCCAGTACTTC.